These 7 T cell receptor beta chains were sequenced from one sample in a study of tumor and adjacent non-tumor tissue in lung cancer. No cell sorting was done before RNA was extracted from the tissue. The normal lung tissue was taken more than 3 cm from the tumor edge. Three rounds of nested PCR, following a modified ARM-PCR protocol, produced the TCRbeta library. TCRdb used MiXCR to reprocess the multiplex PCR reads, holding one entry per CDR3 protein. Of 110,000 or so distinct CDR3 sequences in the sample, 60% to 65% are singletons; the top ten hold around 17%. Sequencing input: distant non-tumor lung tissue. The receptors come from a man between 60 and 75 years old with non-small cell lung cancer.

Comments on this clonotype: A junction end diverges from the germline sequence, so it may reflect a read error. CDR3: CAISESVYEHHF. The CDR3 nucleotides read TGTGCCATCAGTGAGTCGGTATACGAGCACCACTTC. The genes are TRBV10-3 and TRBJ2-7; no firm D call. CDR1 is ENHRY and CDR2 is SYGVKD in the germline V gene. The CDR3 runs to 12 residues.

The chain recombines TRBV5-1 with TRBJ2-1, with 13 bases identical to TRBD2. This CDR3 comprises 14 residues. Germline-derived CDR1 and CDR2 are SGHRS and YFSETQ. The ends lost 4 bases at V and 12 bases at J; junction bases unmatched: 7. CDR3 in DNA: TGCGCCAGCAGCAAGGGACTAGCGGGGTTGACGCAGTTCTTC. It translates to CASSKGLAGLTQFF.

Points on this clonotype: This is likely a read error, given that the CDR3 carries no conserved phenylalanine or tryptophan at its end. The chain joins TRBV6-2 or TRBV6-3 to TRBJ2-6; D might be TRBD2 (5 bases). Germline V CDR1 and CDR2: MNHEY, SVGEGT. CDR3 length: 16 residues. V lost 4 bases to trimming and J lost 4 bases, with 14 bases between them. CDR3 nucleotides: TGTGCCAGCAGTTCCCAAGGGAGTCACGGGGCCAACGTCCTGACTTCC. Protein sequence: CASSSQGSHGANVLTS.

Note on this clonotype: A much larger clone is a single base away; this may be a read error. The chain uses TRBV20-1 and TRBJ1-1, with 7 bases that match TRBD1. Per germline, CDR1 DFQATT and CDR2 SNEGSKA (reference sequence). The CDR3 is made up of 14 amino acids. Trimming removed 7 bases from V and 3 bases from J; junction bases left unmatched: 11. In DNA form, the CDR3 reads TGCAGTGTGTCCTCCAAGGGGGCTGACACTGAAGCTTTCTTT. It translates to CSVSSKGADTEAFF.

This clonotype has more than one count but fewer than ten. A much bigger clone sits one base away, suggesting this may be a read error. V gene TRBV4-2 combines with J gene TRBJ1-1; 11 nucleotides align to TRBD1. Germline CDR1 is LGHNA and CDR2 is YNFKEQ. V shed 0 bases, J shed 4 bases, and the junction held 1 base outside the gene matches. This CDR3 is built from 15 residues. CDR3 in amino acids: CASSQEGQGGTEAFF. DNA of the CDR3: TGTGCCAGCAGCCAAGAGGGACAGGGGGGCACTGAAGCTTTCTTT.

Notes on this clonotype: The CDR3 does not end in the conserved phenylalanine or tryptophan, so this is likely a read error. The DNA is omitted, as the CDR3 cannot be located on it reliably, and the CDR3 follows TCRdb's listing. V gene TRBV5-1 combines with J gene TRBJ2-7; the table assigns TRBD2, which was not confirmed against the DNA. Germline V lookup: CDR1 SGHRS, CDR2 YFSETQ. A total of 13 residues make up the CDR3, ends included. CDR3 protein: CASSSDYSYEQHL.

In regard to this clonotype: A read error may explain this, as a much larger clone is one base away. This chain connects TRBV6-6 to TRBJ2-3; tentatively, D is TRBD1 (6 bases). V lost 4 bases and J 7 bases, leaving 12 bases between the germline ends. The CDR3 has 13 amino acids. Germline-derived CDR1 and CDR2 are MNHNY and SVGAGI (reference sequence). The DNA of the CDR3 is TGTGCCAGCAGTTTTAGGGGGATATATACGCAGTATTTT. This translates into CASSFRGIYTQYF.